These 14 T cell receptor beta chains came from one sample sequenced in a study of CD8+ T cells in alopecia areata. RNA was extracted and reverse transcribed into cDNA as the sequencing template. Measured with immunoSEQ multiplex PCR; TCRdb has only the in-frame clones, and not every one. In the table there are about 140,000 clones, about 86% of which are singletons. Treatment: oral pan-JAK inhibitor, 5-10 mg twice daily. Sequenced material: CD8+ T cells sorted from blood, taken at week 4, from a patient treated with tofacitinib. The source is a human donor with alopecia areata.

CDR3 sequence (DNA): TGTGCCAGCAGAATGGGTGCCTACGAGCAGTACTTC. Protein: CASRMGAYEQYF. The chain carries TRBV27 and TRBJ2-7; D is unclear. The V end lost 6 bases, the J end lost 2 bases, and 8 bases lay between the germline ends. Germline values: CDR1 MNHEY, CDR2 SMNVEV (reference sequence). The CDR3 covers 12 residues.

The chain couples TRBV9 to TRBJ2-7; 8 bases are a match to TRBD1. Germline V gives CDR1 SGDLS, CDR2 YYNGEE. After removal of 4 bases from V and 1 base from J, the junction contained 7 bases not matched to a gene. The CDR3 consists of 15 residues. In DNA, the CDR3 is TGTGCCAGCAGCACTACCGGGACAGGTTCCTACGAGCAGTACTTC. Translating gives CASSTTGTGSYEQYF.

The J gene is TRBJ2-7, the V gene TRBV5-5; tentative D call: TRBD2 (5 bases). Germline V CDR1 and CDR2: SGHKS, YYEKEE (reference sequence). Trimming removed 6 bases from V and 1 base from J, with 11 bases in between. CDR3 length equals 13 residues. The chain's CDR3 is CASTLGGSYEQYF. In DNA, the CDR3 is TGTGCCAGCACCCTCGGCGGGTCCTACGAGCAGTACTTC.

This chain joins TRBV30 and TRBJ2-3, with TRBD2 identical over 8 bases. The length of the CDR3 is 17 residues. V lost 1 base and J lost 0; bases outside the gene matches: 9. From germline, CDR1 is GTSNPN and CDR2 SVGIG (reference sequence). The CDR3 is CAWSGLAGAASTDTQYF. In DNA, the CDR3 is TGTGCCTGGAGTGGGCTAGCGGGCGCAGCCAGCACAGATACGCAGTATTTT.

This rearrangement joins TRBV7-9 to TRBJ2-4; no firm D call. CDR3 length equals 18 residues. V shed 2 bases and J shed 0 bases, with 17 bases lying between them. Germline assignment: CDR1 SEHNR and CDR2 FQNEAQ (reference sequence). The CDR3 loop reads CASSLLSVQTLAKNIQYF. For the CDR3, the DNA is TGTGCCAGCAGCTTATTGTCAGTGCAGACTCTAGCCAAAAACATTCAGTACTTC.

This clone has only a few counts. V gene TRBV27 combines with J gene TRBJ2-7; D is perhaps TRBD1 (5 bases). Between the trimmed V and J ends, which lost 2 bases and 6 bases, there was a span of 17 bases. Germline CDR1 and CDR2: MNHEY and SMNVEV (reference sequence). The CDR3 consists of 15 residues. CDR3 DNA: TGTGCCAGCAGTTTAGCCCAGGGCTTTCCCCTCGAGCAGTACTTC. Amino acids: CASSLAQGFPLEQYF.

The rearrangement links TRBV28 to TRBJ2-7; D is unresolved. Germline CDR1 MDHEN, CDR2 SYDVKM. This CDR3 has 13 amino acids. The V end was cut by 3 bases, the J end by 3 bases, with 9 bases between. The CDR3 DNA reads as TGTGCCAGCAGTTTCCGGGCCCTCTACGAGCAGTACTTC. This encodes CASSFRALYEQYF.

The rearrangement joins TRBV5-1 to TRBJ2-3, with D possibly matching TRBD1 (6 bases). The CDR3 is made up of 16 amino acids. V was cut by 3 bases and J by 3 bases, with 17 bases left in between. The germline CDR1 and CDR2 sequences are SGHRS and YFSETQ. The CDR3 nucleotides are TGCGCCAGCAGCTCCGCAGGGGATGTTCAGACAGATACGCAGTATTTT. Translation gives CASSSAGDVQTDTQYF.

This clone was seen a single time. This chain joins TRBV5-6 and TRBJ1-3, with D possibly matching TRBD1 (5 bases). CDR1 SGHDT and CDR2 YYEEEE come from the germline V gene. This CDR3 is built from 14 residues. Trimming left V 4 bases short and J 0 bases short, with 8 bases between. The CDR3 DNA follows: TGTGCCAGCAGCCCGGGGCTCTCTGGAAACACCATATATTTT. It specifies CASSPGLSGNTIYF.

In regard to this clone: This sample also contains other DNA sequences that code for the same CDR3. The rearrangement uses TRBV29-1 and TRBJ2-7, with D possibly being TRBD2 (5 bases). CDR1 and CDR2 (germline): SQVTM, ANQGSEA. The V and J ends lost 5 bases and 0 bases respectively, with 11 bases between them. The CDR3 is 13 residues long. The CDR3 DNA follows: TGCAGCGTTTTCTTGGCGGGCTCCTACGAGCAGTACTTC. It codes for CSVFLAGSYEQYF.

The rearrangement uses TRBV29-1 and TRBJ1-1; weak D call: TRBD1 (5 bases). Trimming removed 7 bases at V and 4 bases at J, with 13 bases between. CDR1 is SQVTM and CDR2 is ANQGSEA in the germline V gene. CDR3 length: 12 amino acids. CDR3 coding DNA: TGCAGCGGTGCCGGGGCGCCCACTGAAGCTTTCTTT. It encodes CSGAGAPTEAFF.

The chain carries TRBV19 and TRBJ2-5, with TRBD1 matching over 9 bases. CDR3 length: 16 amino acids. Germline values: CDR1 LNHDA, CDR2 SQIVND (reference sequence). V shed 6 bases, J shed 4 bases, and the junction held 12 bases outside the gene matches. CDR3 in DNA: TGTGCCAGTAGACCGGGACAGGGAGTTTTCGGAGAGACCCAGTACTTC. It codes for CASRPGQGVFGETQYF.

V and J are TRBV13 and TRBJ2-1; D is ambiguous. This CDR3 has 14 amino acids. V dropped 5 bases and J dropped 10 bases, with 18 bases sitting between them. Germline V CDR1 and CDR2: PRHDT, FYEKMQ (reference sequence). The CDR3 region has the DNA TGTGCCAGCAGCCCCCAACGTGATAGTCGGGAGCAGTTCTTC. Its protein is CASSPQRDSREQFF.

This clone was detected only a few times. CDR3 DNA sequence: TGTGCCAGCAGCTTTACTAGCGGGGGCACAGATACGCAGTATTTT. Protein: CASSFTSGGTDTQYF. The chain employs TRBV7-2 and TRBJ2-3, with 10 positions matching TRBD2. The CDR3 runs to 15 residues. The J segment lost 1 base and the V segment lost 3 bases, leaving 1 base of the junction unmatched. Germline values: CDR1 SGHTA, CDR2 FQGNSA.